The rows below give T cell receptor beta chains drawn from one sample of a study of OX40 agonist ivuxolimab in advanced cancers. The method was immunoSEQ multiplex PCR; TCRdb's version includes in-frame clones alone and lacks a portion of them. The repertoire holds 45,000 to 70,000 clones, 86% seen once, with around 0.91% in the top ten. The sequences come from CD4+ or CD8+ T cells sorted from blood, collected in a trial of the OX40 agonist ivuxolimab. These receptors were collected from an adult with an advanced solid tumor such as melanoma, head and neck, liver or kidney cancer. Both conserved end residues are part of each CDR3. Fields, in order: V gene, clone size, J gene, D gene, CDR3 DNA, CDR3 protein. D genes are given only for firm matches. Clone size is not always given. Where it is, it says once, few, many or a class for expanded clones.

v_call: TRBV19
clone_size: -
j_call: TRBJ2-7
d_call: TRBD1
cdr3_nt: TGTGCCAGTAGTGGGGGACAGGTGTACGAGCAGTACTTC
cdr3_aa: CASSGGQVYEQYF

v_call: TRBV30
clone_size: -
j_call: TRBJ2-1
d_call: -
cdr3_nt: TGTGCCTGGAGTGTTTTTCGGGGCTACAATGAGCAGTTCTTC
cdr3_aa: CAWSVFRGYNEQFF

v_call: TRBV7-9
clone_size: -
j_call: TRBJ2-2
d_call: -
cdr3_nt: TGTGCCAGCAGCCCAGACGTGCTCGGGGAGCTGTTTTTT
cdr3_aa: CASSPDVLGELFF

v_call: TRBV6-5
clone_size: -
j_call: TRBJ1-1
d_call: TRBD1
cdr3_nt: TGTGCCAGCAGTTACCTAGGGACAGGACACACTGAAGCTTTCTTT
cdr3_aa: CASSYLGTGHTEAFF

v_call: TRBV5-5
clone_size: -
j_call: TRBJ1-2
d_call: -
cdr3_nt: TGTGCCAGCAGCTTGGTGGGCAACTCTGGTGGCTACACCTTC
cdr3_aa: CASSLVGNSGGYTF

v_call: TRBV7-9
clone_size: few
j_call: TRBJ1-2
d_call: TRBD1
cdr3_nt: TGTGCCAGCAGCTTAGACAGGGGGAACTATGGCTACACCTTC
cdr3_aa: CASSLDRGNYGYTF

v_call: TRBV18
clone_size: once
j_call: TRBJ1-1
d_call: TRBD1
cdr3_nt: TGTGCCAGCTCACCCGGGACAGTTCCATCCACTGAAGCTTTCTTT
cdr3_aa: CASSPGTVPSTEAFF

v_call: TRBV11-2
clone_size: -
j_call: TRBJ2-2
d_call: -
cdr3_nt: TGTGCCAGCAGCTTAAGTAGAACCTCGGGCACCGGGGAGCTGTTTTTT
cdr3_aa: CASSLSRTSGTGELFF

v_call: TRBV25-1
clone_size: -
j_call: TRBJ1-2
d_call: -
cdr3_nt: TGTGCCAGCAGTGAATCGGGCTCTTCTGTTCGCTACACCTTC
cdr3_aa: CASSESGSSVRYTF

v_call: TRBV5-1
clone_size: few
j_call: TRBJ1-2
d_call: -
cdr3_nt: TGCGCCAGCAGCTTGGCCCGGCTCCGGCGGGGCGAACTTTATGGCTACACCTTC
cdr3_aa: CASSLARLRRGELYGYTF

v_call: TRBV19
clone_size: -
j_call: TRBJ1-2
d_call: -
cdr3_nt: TGTGCCACCAACCCCGGACGCTATGGCTACACCTTC
cdr3_aa: CATNPGRYGYTF

v_call: TRBV19
clone_size: -
j_call: TRBJ2-3
d_call: TRBD1
cdr3_nt: TGTGCCAGTAGGGACTCCGGGACAGGGGACACAGATACGCAGTATTTT
cdr3_aa: CASRDSGTGDTDTQYF

v_call: TRBV7-9
clone_size: once
j_call: TRBJ1-2
d_call: TRBD1
cdr3_nt: TGTGCCAGCAGCCTACAGGGGGCGGTCTATGGCTACACCTTC
cdr3_aa: CASSLQGAVYGYTF

v_call: TRBV4-1
clone_size: once
j_call: TRBJ2-3
d_call: -
cdr3_nt: TGCGCCAGCAGCCAAGGAGTGGGACCCCCAGATACGCAGTATTTT
cdr3_aa: CASSQGVGPPDTQYF

v_call: TRBV2
clone_size: once
j_call: TRBJ2-7
d_call: TRBD2
cdr3_nt: TGTGCCAGCAGCGGCCCGGGACTAGCGGGGGTTGAGCAGTACTTC
cdr3_aa: CASSGPGLAGVEQYF

v_call: TRBV6-6
clone_size: -
j_call: TRBJ2-3
d_call: TRBD1
cdr3_nt: TGTGCCAGCAGTTTAACAGGGGGCACAGATACGCAGTATTTT
cdr3_aa: CASSLTGGTDTQYF

v_call: TRBV18
clone_size: -
j_call: TRBJ1-1
d_call: TRBD1
cdr3_nt: TGTGCCAGCTCACCGGGGGACAGGGGCTCTGAAGCTTTCTTT
cdr3_aa: CASSPGDRGSEAFF

v_call: TRBV11-1
clone_size: -
j_call: TRBJ2-1
d_call: TRBD1
cdr3_nt: TGTGCCAGCACCCCTCGGCAGGGGGAATACAATGAGCAGTTCTTC
cdr3_aa: CASTPRQGEYNEQFF

v_call: TRBV29-1
clone_size: -
j_call: TRBJ2-7
d_call: TRBD1
cdr3_nt: TGCAGCGTCCAAAGACAGGGGGCGAGTGAGCAGTACTTC
cdr3_aa: CSVQRQGASEQYF

v_call: TRBV29-1
clone_size: few
j_call: TRBJ2-3
d_call: -
cdr3_nt: TGCAGCGTCTCTAGGCCGGGCACAGATACGCAGTATTTT
cdr3_aa: CSVSRPGTDTQYF

v_call: TRBV7-9
clone_size: -
j_call: TRBJ1-1
d_call: -
cdr3_nt: TGTGCCAGCAGCTTAGTTCCAGGGGAAGCTTTCTTT
cdr3_aa: CASSLVPGEAFF

v_call: TRBV5-6
clone_size: -
j_call: TRBJ1-2
d_call: -
cdr3_nt: TGTGCCAGCAGCTTGGGGGTCAGGGAATTCTATGGCTACACCTTC
cdr3_aa: CASSLGVREFYGYTF

v_call: TRBV5-4
clone_size: -
j_call: TRBJ2-1
d_call: TRBD1
cdr3_nt: TGTGCCAGCAGCCCGGGACAGAACAATGAGCAGTTCTTC
cdr3_aa: CASSPGQNNEQFF

v_call: TRBV9
clone_size: few
j_call: TRBJ1-2
d_call: TRBD1
cdr3_nt: TGTGCCAGCAGCATCCGACAGGGGAATGGCTACACCTTC
cdr3_aa: CASSIRQGNGYTF

v_call: TRBV5-1
clone_size: once
j_call: TRBJ2-5
d_call: TRBD1
cdr3_nt: TGCGCCAGCAGCTTTCAAACCGGGACAGGGGTAGAGACCCAGTACTTC
cdr3_aa: CASSFQTGTGVETQYF

v_call: TRBV19
clone_size: -
j_call: TRBJ1-2
d_call: -
cdr3_nt: TGTGCCAGTAGAGCCACCCTCCGGGTTAGCTATGGCTACACCTTC
cdr3_aa: CASRATLRVSYGYTF

v_call: TRBV4-2
clone_size: -
j_call: TRBJ2-1
d_call: TRBD2
cdr3_nt: TGTGCCAGCAGCCCAGGGACTATCTACAATGAGCAGTTCTTC
cdr3_aa: CASSPGTIYNEQFF

v_call: TRBV15
clone_size: once
j_call: TRBJ1-1
d_call: -
cdr3_nt: TGTGCCACCAGCAGAGATTTTCGCAGGAACTTTGAAGCTTTCTTT
cdr3_aa: CATSRDFRRNFEAFF